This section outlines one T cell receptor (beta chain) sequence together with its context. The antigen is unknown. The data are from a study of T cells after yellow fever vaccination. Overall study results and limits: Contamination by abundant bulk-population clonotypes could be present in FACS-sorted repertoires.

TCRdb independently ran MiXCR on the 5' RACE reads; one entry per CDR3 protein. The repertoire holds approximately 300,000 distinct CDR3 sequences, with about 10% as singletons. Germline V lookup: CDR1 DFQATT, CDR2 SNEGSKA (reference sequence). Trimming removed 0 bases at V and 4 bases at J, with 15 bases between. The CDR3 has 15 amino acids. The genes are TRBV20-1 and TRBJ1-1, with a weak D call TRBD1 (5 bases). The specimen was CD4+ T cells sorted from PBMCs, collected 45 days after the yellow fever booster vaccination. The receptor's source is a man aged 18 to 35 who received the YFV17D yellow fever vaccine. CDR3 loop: CSARDLEGAGTEAFF. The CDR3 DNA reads TGCAGTGCTAGAGATTTAGAAGGGGCGGGCACTGAAGCTTTCTTT.